The sequence of this T cell receptor beta chain was determined in a study of breast tumors, draining lymph nodes, adjacent tissues. TCRdb independently ran MiXCR on the multiplex PCR reads; one entry per CDR3 protein. The sample lists 200,000 or so distinct CDR3 sequences, approximately 33% occurring once. The lymph nodes were axillary draining lymph nodes from breast cancer patients. This clonotype was seen many times. Its matching antigen is unknown. Study-wide results and limits: Data only fit, rather than demonstrated, lymph node origin of most tumor T cells. Tumor TCR diversity was below lymph nodes but above nontumor tissue.

The sequence came from a female donor with breast cancer. Some clones in this sample may be carry-over from other donors' samples. The sequenced material came from axillary lymph node tissue.

The CDR3 reads CAFARGGGNSPLHF. CDR3 nucleotide sequence: TGTGCCTTTGCACGGGGGGGGGGGAATTCACCCCTCCACTTT. V and J are TRBV2 and TRBJ1-6, with D possibly matching TRBD1 (5 bases). Trimming shortened V by 11 bases and J by 7 bases, and 18 bases separated the two germline ends. In germline, CDR1 is SNHLY, CDR2 FYNNEI. This CDR3 spans 14 amino acids.